The rows below give T cell receptor beta chains drawn from one sample of a study of PD-1 blockade in classical Hodgkin lymphoma. Method: immunoSEQ multiplex PCR; TCRdb's copy keeps in-frame clones and lacks some. This sample has some 15,000 clones, with around 82% found just once. The sample consisted of peripheral blood mononuclear cells (PBMCs), taken before the second cycle of nivolumab. All receptors derive from a human donor with classical Hodgkin lymphoma. The CDR3 runs from the conserved cysteine through the conserved F or W. Each record gives: V gene, clone size, D gene, J gene, CDR3 protein, CDR3 DNA. D genes are given only for firm matches. Clone size appears in some rows only: once, few, many, or a class for an expanded clone.

V gene: TRBV7-2
clone size: NA
D gene: NA
J gene: TRBJ1-4
CDR3 protein: CASSSFGEKLFF
CDR3 DNA: TGTGCCAGCAGTTCCTTTGGAGAAAAACTGTTTTTT

V gene: TRBV11-2
clone size: once
D gene: TRBD1
J gene: TRBJ2-2
CDR3 protein: CASSIQGAGELFF
CDR3 DNA: TGTGCCAGCAGCATACAGGGGGCCGGGGAGCTGTTTTTT

V gene: TRBV10-3
clone size: NA
D gene: NA
J gene: TRBJ2-7
CDR3 protein: CAISGMNRVLPYEQYF
CDR3 DNA: TGTGCCATCAGTGGGATGAACAGGGTACTCCCCTACGAGCAGTACTTC

V gene: TRBV7-9
clone size: NA
D gene: TRBD1
J gene: TRBJ1-4
CDR3 protein: CASRDGTVNEKLFF
CDR3 DNA: TGTGCCAGCAGGGACGGGACAGTTAATGAAAAACTGTTTTTT

V gene: TRBV2
clone size: few
D gene: NA
J gene: TRBJ2-6
CDR3 protein: CASSETQTPGANVLTF
CDR3 DNA: TGTGCCAGCAGTGAGACGCAAACCCCTGGGGCCAACGTCCTGACTTTC

V gene: TRBV5-6
clone size: NA
D gene: TRBD1
J gene: TRBJ2-7
CDR3 protein: CASSSFGTGLTYEQYF
CDR3 DNA: TGTGCCAGCAGCTCTTTTGGGACAGGTCTAACCTACGAGCAGTACTTC

V gene: TRBV4-1
clone size: NA
D gene: TRBD2
J gene: TRBJ2-3
CDR3 protein: CASSRRGGERTDTQYF
CDR3 DNA: TGCGCCAGCAGCCGGCGCGGGGGTGAAAGAACAGATACGCAGTATTTT

V gene: TRBV18
clone size: NA
D gene: NA
J gene: TRBJ2-7
CDR3 protein: CASSPGRARGDYEQYF
CDR3 DNA: TGTGCCAGCTCACCGGGGAGGGCCAGGGGGGATTACGAGCAGTACTTC

V gene: TRBV5-1
clone size: medium-sized
D gene: NA
J gene: TRBJ2-3
CDR3 protein: CASSLADTQYF
CDR3 DNA: TGCGCCAGCAGCTTAGCAGATACGCAGTATTTT

V gene: TRBV5-1
clone size: NA
D gene: NA
J gene: TRBJ2-7
CDR3 protein: CASSLGPTVTYEQYF
CDR3 DNA: TGCGCCAGCAGCTTGGGCCCGACCGTCACCTACGAGCAGTACTTC

V gene: TRBV19
clone size: few
D gene: TRBD1
J gene: TRBJ1-5
CDR3 protein: CASSIYPDREQPQHF
CDR3 DNA: TGTGCCAGTAGTATTTACCCTGACAGGGAGCAGCCCCAGCATTTT

V gene: TRBV5-4
clone size: NA
D gene: NA
J gene: TRBJ2-7
CDR3 protein: CASSVGQFGEQYF
CDR3 DNA: TGTGCCAGCAGCGTAGGACAGTTCGGGGAGCAGTACTTC

V gene: TRBV28
clone size: NA
D gene: NA
J gene: TRBJ1-2
CDR3 protein: CATSAGGNGYTF
CDR3 DNA: TGTGCCACTTCAGCCGGGGGGAACGGCTACACCTTC

V gene: TRBV7-9
clone size: NA
D gene: TRBD1
J gene: TRBJ2-2
CDR3 protein: CASSYTGGGGNTGELFF
CDR3 DNA: TGTGCCAGCAGCTATACAGGGGGCGGCGGGAACACCGGGGAGCTGTTTTTT

V gene: TRBV15
clone size: few
D gene: NA
J gene: TRBJ1-6
CDR3 protein: CATSKEPTLHSPLHF
CDR3 DNA: TGTGCCACCAGCAAAGAACCCACTCTCCATTCACCCCTCCACTTT

V gene: TRBV10-1
clone size: NA
D gene: TRBD2
J gene: TRBJ2-3
CDR3 protein: CASSGTSGAFSTDTQYF
CDR3 DNA: TGCGCCAGCAGTGGAACTAGCGGAGCATTTAGCACAGATACGCAGTATTTT

V gene: TRBV21-1
clone size: NA
D gene: NA
J gene: TRBJ2-7
CDR3 protein: CASSKAGGDSPYEQYF
CDR3 DNA: TGTGCCAGCAGCAAAGCAGGGGGTGACTCGCCCTACGAGCAGTACTTC

V gene: TRBV18
clone size: NA
D gene: NA
J gene: TRBJ2-7
CDR3 protein: CASSPLPPGTGLEEQYF
CDR3 DNA: TGTGCCAGCTCACCACTCCCCCCCGGGACAGGACTAGAAGAGCAGTACTTC

V gene: TRBV10-2
clone size: NA
D gene: TRBD1
J gene: TRBJ1-4
CDR3 protein: CASRSGQSTNEKLFF
CDR3 DNA: TGCGCCAGCAGGTCGGGACAGTCAACTAATGAAAAACTGTTTTTT

V gene: TRBV7-2
clone size: NA
D gene: NA
J gene: TRBJ1-2
CDR3 protein: CASSLAAYRGVVNYGYTF
CDR3 DNA: TGTGCCAGCAGCTTAGCTGCGTATCGGGGAGTAGTTAACTATGGCTACACCTTC